This is a list of T cell receptor beta chains from one sample in a study of T cells after yellow fever vaccination. TCRdb itself ran the 5' RACE reads through MiXCR, one entry per CDR3 protein. The sample comprises approximately 610,000 distinct CDR3 sequences, about a sixth of which are singletons, and 17% rests with the top ten. Sample: PBMCs, taken about 5 days after the first yellow fever vaccination. The receptors come from a man in his late teens or twenties who received the YFV17D yellow fever vaccine. The CDR3 runs from the conserved cysteine through the conserved F or W. The order of the fields is D gene, J gene, V gene, clone size, CDR3 protein, CDR3 DNA. The D gene is left open where the match is weak. Clone size is stated in some rows and not others, as once, few, many or a class when expanded.

>TRBD2|TRBJ2-3|TRBV9|.
CASSVVGTSGTDTQYF
TGTGCCAGCAGCGTAGTTGGGACTAGCGGCACAGATACGCAGTATTTT
>TRBD1|TRBJ2-3|TRBV12-3/TRBV12-4|many
CASKGAGTDTQYF
TGTGCCAGCAAGGGGGCGGGCACAGATACGCAGTATTTT
>TRBD2|TRBJ2-2|TRBV7-8|few
CASSLLAGGLLNTGELFF
TGTGCCAGCAGCTTACTAGCGGGGGGCCTACTAAACACCGGGGAGCTGTTTTTT
>.|TRBJ2-1|TRBV11-2|.
CASRFDYHSYNEQFF
TGTGCCAGCAGATTCGACTACCACTCCTACAATGAGCAGTTCTTC
>.|TRBJ2-7|TRBV2|.
CASTPFDGGYEQYF
TGTGCCAGCACACCTTTCGATGGGGGCTACGAGCAGTACTTC
>TRBD2|TRBJ2-3|TRBV10-3|few
CAISAPAGGTDTQYF
TGTGCCATCAGTGCCCCAGCGGGGGGCACAGATACGCAGTATTTT
>TRBD1|TRBJ1-5|TRBV7-2|few
CASRKDRVSNQPQHF
TGTGCCAGCAGAAAAGACAGGGTTAGCAATCAGCCCCAGCATTTT
>.|TRBJ1-4|TRBV20-1|.
CSGGFGEKLFF
TGCAGTGGAGGATTTGGAGAAAAACTGTTTTTT
>.|TRBJ2-1|TRBV6-5|.
CASSYSNLDGEQFF
TGTGCCAGCAGTTACTCGAATCTGGACGGTGAGCAGTTCTTC
>.|TRBJ1-3|TRBV14|few
CASSQPGGRGNTIYF
TGTGCCAGCAGCCAACCGGGAGGACGTGGAAACACCATATATTTT
>TRBD2|TRBJ2-3|TRBV7-9|many
CASSAKPSGGYTDTQYF
TGTGCCAGCAGCGCCAAACCTAGCGGGGGGTACACAGATACGCAGTATTTT
>TRBD1|TRBJ1-1|TRBV5-1|.
CASSLDRAPAFF
TGCGCCAGCAGCCTGGACAGGGCCCCCGCTTTCTTT